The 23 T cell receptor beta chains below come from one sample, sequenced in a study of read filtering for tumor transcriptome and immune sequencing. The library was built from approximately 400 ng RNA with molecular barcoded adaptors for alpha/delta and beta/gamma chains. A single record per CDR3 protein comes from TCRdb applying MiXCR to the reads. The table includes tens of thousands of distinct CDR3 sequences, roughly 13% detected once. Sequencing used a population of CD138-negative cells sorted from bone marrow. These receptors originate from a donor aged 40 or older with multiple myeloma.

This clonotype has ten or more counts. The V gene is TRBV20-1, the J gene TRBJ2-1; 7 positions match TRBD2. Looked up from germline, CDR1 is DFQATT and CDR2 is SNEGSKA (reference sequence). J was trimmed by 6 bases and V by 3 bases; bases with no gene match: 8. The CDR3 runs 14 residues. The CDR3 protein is CSASLAGVGNEQFF. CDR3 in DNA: TGCAGTGCTAGCCTGGCGGGAGTAGGCAATGAGCAGTTCTTC.

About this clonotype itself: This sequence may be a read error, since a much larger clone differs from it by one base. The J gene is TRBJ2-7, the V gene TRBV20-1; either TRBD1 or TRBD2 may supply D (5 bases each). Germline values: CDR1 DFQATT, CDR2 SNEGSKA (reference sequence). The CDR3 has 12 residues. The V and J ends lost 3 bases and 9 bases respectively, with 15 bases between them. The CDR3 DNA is TGCAGTGCTAGGAAGGGTTCTGGGGGGCAGTACTTC. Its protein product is CSARKGSGGQYF.

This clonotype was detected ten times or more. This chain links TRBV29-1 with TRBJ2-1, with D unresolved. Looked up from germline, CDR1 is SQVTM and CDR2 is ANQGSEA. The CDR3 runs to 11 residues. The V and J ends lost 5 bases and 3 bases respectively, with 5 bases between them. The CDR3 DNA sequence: TGCAGCGTTCTGGACTACAATGAGCAGTTCTTC. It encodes CSVLDYNEQFF.

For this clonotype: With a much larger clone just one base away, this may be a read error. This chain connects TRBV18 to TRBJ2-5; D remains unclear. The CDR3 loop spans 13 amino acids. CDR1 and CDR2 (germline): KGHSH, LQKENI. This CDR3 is CASSRAPQGTQYF. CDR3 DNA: TGTGCCAGCTCTCGGGCACCGCAAGGGACCCAGTACTTC.

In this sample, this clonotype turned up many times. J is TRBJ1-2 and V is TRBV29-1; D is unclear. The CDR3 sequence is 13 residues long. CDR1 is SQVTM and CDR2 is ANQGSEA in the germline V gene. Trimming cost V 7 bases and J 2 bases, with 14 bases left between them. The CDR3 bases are TGCAGCGACGCTAGGCAGGAAAACTATGGCTACACCTTC. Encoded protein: CSDARQENYGYTF.

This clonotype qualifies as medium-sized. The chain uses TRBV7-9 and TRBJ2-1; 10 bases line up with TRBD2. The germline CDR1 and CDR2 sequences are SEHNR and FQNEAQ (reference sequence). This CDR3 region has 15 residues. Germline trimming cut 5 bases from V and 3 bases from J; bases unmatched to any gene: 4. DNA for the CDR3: TGTGCCAGCAGCCCCACTAGCGGGATCTACAATGAGCAGTTCTTC. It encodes CASSPTSGIYNEQFF. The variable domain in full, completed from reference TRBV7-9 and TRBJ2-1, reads DTGVSQNPRHKITKRGQNVTFRCDPISEHNRLYWYRQTLGQGPEFLTYFQNEAQLEKSRLLSDRFSAERPKGSFSTLEIQRTEQGDSAMYLCASSPTSGIYNEQFFGPGTRLTVL.

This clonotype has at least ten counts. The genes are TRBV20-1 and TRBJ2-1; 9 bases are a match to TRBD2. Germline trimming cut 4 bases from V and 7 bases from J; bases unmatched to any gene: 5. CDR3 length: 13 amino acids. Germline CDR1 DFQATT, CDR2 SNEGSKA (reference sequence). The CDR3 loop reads CSAKGLAWNEQFF. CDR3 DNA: TGCAGTGCTAAAGGACTAGCGTGGAATGAGCAGTTCTTC.

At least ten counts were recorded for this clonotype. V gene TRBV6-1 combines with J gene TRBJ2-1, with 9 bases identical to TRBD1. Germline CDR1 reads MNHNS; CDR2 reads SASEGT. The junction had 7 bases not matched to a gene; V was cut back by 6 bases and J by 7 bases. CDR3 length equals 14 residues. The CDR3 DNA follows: TGTGCCAGCAGAGGGACAGGGAGTTTTAATGAGCAGTTCTTC. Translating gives CASRGTGSFNEQFF.

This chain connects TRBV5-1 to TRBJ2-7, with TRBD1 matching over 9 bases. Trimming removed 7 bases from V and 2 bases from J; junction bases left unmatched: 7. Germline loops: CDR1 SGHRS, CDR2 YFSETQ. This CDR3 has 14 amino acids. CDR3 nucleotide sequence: TGCGCCAGCCCCCTTAGACAGGGGGCCTACGAGCAGTACTTC. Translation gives CASPLRQGAYEQYF.

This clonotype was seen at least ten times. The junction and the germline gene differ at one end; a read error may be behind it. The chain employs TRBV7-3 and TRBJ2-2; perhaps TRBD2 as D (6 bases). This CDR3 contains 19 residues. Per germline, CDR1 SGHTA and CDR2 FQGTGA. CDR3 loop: CASSLTPSGVLPNTGELFF. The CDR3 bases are TGTGCCAGCAGCCTAACCCCATCGGGAGTCCTACCTAACACCGGGGAGCTGTTTTTT.

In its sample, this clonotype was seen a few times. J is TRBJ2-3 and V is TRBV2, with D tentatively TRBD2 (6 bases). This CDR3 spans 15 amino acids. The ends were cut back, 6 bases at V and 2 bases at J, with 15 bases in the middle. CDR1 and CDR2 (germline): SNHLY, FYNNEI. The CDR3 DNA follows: TGTGCCAGCAGCTCAGGACTAACTACCACAGATACGCAGTATTTT. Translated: CASSSGLTTTDTQYF.

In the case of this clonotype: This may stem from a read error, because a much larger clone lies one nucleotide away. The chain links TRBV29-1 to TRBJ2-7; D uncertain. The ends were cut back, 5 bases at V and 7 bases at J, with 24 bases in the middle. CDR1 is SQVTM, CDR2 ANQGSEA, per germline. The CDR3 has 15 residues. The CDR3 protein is CSVTNAGSVGAEQYF. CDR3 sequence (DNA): TGCAGCGTTACGAATGCTGGGTCCGTGGGCGCTGAGCAGTACTTC.

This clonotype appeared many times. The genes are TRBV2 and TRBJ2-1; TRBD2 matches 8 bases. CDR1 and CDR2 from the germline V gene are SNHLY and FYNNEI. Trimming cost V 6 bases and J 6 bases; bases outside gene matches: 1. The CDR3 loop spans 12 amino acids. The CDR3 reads CASSRGGNEQFF. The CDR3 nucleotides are TGTGCCAGCAGCCGGGGGGGCAATGAGCAGTTCTTC.

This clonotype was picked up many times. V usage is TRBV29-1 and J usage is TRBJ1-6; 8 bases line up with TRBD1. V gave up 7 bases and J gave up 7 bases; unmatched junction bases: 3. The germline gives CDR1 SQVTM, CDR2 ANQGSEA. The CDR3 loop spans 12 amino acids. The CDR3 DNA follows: TGCAGCGCACGACAGGGGAATTCACCCCTCCACTTT. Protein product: CSARQGNSPLHF.

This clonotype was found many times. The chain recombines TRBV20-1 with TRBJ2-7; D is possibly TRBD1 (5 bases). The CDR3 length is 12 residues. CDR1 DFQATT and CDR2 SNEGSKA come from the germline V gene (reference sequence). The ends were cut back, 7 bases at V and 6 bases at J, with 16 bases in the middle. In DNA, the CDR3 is TGCAGTGTCAGGAGCGCAGGGCCCGAGCAGTACTTC. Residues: CSVRSAGPEQYF.

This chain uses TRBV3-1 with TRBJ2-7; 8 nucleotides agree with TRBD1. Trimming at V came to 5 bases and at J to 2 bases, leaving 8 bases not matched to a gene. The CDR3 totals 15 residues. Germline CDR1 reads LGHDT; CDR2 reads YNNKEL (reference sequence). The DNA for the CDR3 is TGTGCCAGCAGCATACGGGACAGGAGAACCTACGAGCAGTACTTC. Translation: CASSIRDRRTYEQYF.

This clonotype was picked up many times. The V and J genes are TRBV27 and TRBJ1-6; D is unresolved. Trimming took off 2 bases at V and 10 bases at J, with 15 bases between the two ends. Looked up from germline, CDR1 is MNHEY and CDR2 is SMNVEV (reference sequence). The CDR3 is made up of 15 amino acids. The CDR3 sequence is CASSLGFRVGSPLHF. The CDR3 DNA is TGTGCCAGCAGTTTAGGTTTTAGAGTTGGCTCACCCCTCCACTTT.

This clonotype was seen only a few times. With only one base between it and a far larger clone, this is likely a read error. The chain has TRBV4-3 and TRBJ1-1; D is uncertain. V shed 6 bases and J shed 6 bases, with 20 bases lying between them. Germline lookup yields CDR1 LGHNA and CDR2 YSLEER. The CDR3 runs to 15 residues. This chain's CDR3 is CASSYTFGPGAEAFF. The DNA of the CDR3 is TGCGCCAGCAGTTACACTTTCGGACCGGGAGCTGAAGCTTTCTTT.

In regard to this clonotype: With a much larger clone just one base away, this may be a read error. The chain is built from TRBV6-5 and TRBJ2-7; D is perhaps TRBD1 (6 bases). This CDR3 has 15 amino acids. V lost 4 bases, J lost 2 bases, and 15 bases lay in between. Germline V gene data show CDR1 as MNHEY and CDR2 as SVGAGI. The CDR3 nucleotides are TGTGCCAGCAGTTCCCCCCGACAGGCCCCCTACGAGCAGTACTTC. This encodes CASSSPRQAPYEQYF.

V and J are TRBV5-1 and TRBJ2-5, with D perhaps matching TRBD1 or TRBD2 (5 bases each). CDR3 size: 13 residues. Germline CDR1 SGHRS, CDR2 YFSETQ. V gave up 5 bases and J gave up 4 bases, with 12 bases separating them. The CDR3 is CASRLRGSETQYF. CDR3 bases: TGCGCCAGCAGGCTGAGGGGCTCAGAGACCCAGTACTTC.

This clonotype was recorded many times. The CDR3 reads CASSIGIPAASYEQYF. CDR3 nucleotide sequence: TGTGCCAGTAGTATAGGAATCCCGGCGGCATCCTACGAGCAGTACTTC. The chain uses TRBV19 and TRBJ2-7; no firm D call. Trimming left V 1 base short and J 1 base short, with 14 bases between. Germline CDR1 and CDR2: LNHDA and SQIVND (reference sequence). This CDR3 is 16 amino acids long.

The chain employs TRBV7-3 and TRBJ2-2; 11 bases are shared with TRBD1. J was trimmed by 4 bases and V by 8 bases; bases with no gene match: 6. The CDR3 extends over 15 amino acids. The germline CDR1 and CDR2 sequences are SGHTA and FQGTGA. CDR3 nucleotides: TGTGCCAGCGGCCCCGGGACAGGGGGCACCGGGGAGCTGTTTTTT. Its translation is CASGPGTGGTGELFF.

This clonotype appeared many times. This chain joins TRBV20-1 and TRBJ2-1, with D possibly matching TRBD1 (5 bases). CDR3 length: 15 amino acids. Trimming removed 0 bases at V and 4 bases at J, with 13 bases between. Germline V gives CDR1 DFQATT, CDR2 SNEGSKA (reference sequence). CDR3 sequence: CSAREGRRSYNEQFF. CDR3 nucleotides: TGCAGTGCTAGAGAGGGGCGCCGTTCTTACAATGAGCAGTTCTTC.